This T cell receptor (beta chain) was captured by sequencing in a study of blood T cell repertoires in COVID-19. For the study at large: Samples of COVID-19 (acute and convalescent) were obtained from the United States, Italy and Spain.

Trimming stripped 3 bases from V and 3 bases from J, with 12 bases between. The CDR3 runs to 14 residues. Germline CDR1 DFQATT, CDR2 SNEGSKA (reference sequence). Assay used: immunoSEQ multiplex PCR; TCRdb lists only in-frame clones, some missing. The sample includes more than 90,000 clones, around 85% of them seen just once. The TCR sequence derives from a man aged 45-60 years with acute or convalescent COVID-19. The specimen was peripheral blood. The V and J genes are TRBV20-1 and TRBJ2-1; the D gene is possibly TRBD2 (5 bases). The DNA for the CDR3 is TGCAGTGCTAGTAGAACGGGAAACTACAATGAGCAGTTCTTC. Its translation is CSASRTGNYNEQFF.